Presented here are 13 T cell receptor beta chains from one specimen sequenced in a study of cytotoxic CD8 clonotypes in ibrutinib-treated CLL. The method was immunoSEQ multiplex PCR; TCRdb's version includes in-frame clones alone and lacks a portion of them. The sample holds approximately 300,000 clones, roughly 85% seen once. Material: PBMCs, obtained before ibrutinib treatment. The receptors derive from a human donor with chronic lymphocytic leukemia.

The chain is built from TRBV7-9 and TRBJ1-5, with D uncertain. The CDR3 spans 17 residues. Between the trimmed V and J ends, which lost 0 bases and 6 bases, there was a span of 18 bases. CDR1 is SEHNR, CDR2 FQNEAQ, per germline (reference sequence). The CDR3 sequence is CASSLALEQLKVQPQHF. CDR3 nucleotides: TGTGCCAGCAGCTTAGCTCTGGAACAGCTAAAGGTTCAGCCCCAGCATTTT.

This chain uses TRBV5-1 with TRBJ2-7; 8 positions match TRBD1. This CDR3 region has 15 residues. The germline gives CDR1 SGHRS, CDR2 YFSETQ. Losses at the gene ends were 4 bases for V and 0 bases for J; bases not matched to a gene: 6. DNA for the CDR3: TGCGCCAGCAGCCCGACAGGGGCCAACTCCTACGAGCAGTACTTC. This gives the protein CASSPTGANSYEQYF.

The chain couples TRBV15 to TRBJ1-2, with D unresolved. The CDR3 covers 14 residues. Trimming removed 0 bases at V and 8 bases at J, with 13 bases between. Germline V lookup: CDR1 LNHNV, CDR2 YYDKDF (reference sequence). CDR3 sequence: CATSRDWVSRGYTF. For the CDR3, the DNA is TGTGCCACCAGCAGAGATTGGGTGTCTCGCGGCTACACCTTC.

This chain links TRBV7-9 with TRBJ2-1, with 8 bases matching TRBD2. V was pared by 5 bases and J by 10 bases, with 16 bases of the junction left unmatched. Per the germline V gene, CDR1 is SEHNR and CDR2 is FQNEAQ (reference sequence). CDR3 length equals 16 residues. CDR3 amino acids: CASSLRELAGIGEQFF. The CDR3, as DNA: TGTGCCAGCAGCCTCCGAGAGTTAGCGGGAATCGGCGAGCAGTTCTTC.

J is TRBJ2-7 and V is TRBV6-1; D gene unclear. Germline V gene sequence: CDR1 MNHNS, CDR2 SASEGT. The CDR3 loop spans 13 amino acids. Trimming stripped 6 bases from V and 4 bases from J, with 13 bases between. CDR3 in DNA: TGTGCCAGCAGCTACAAATTGGAGTACGAGCAGTACTTC. It specifies CASSYKLEYEQYF.

This clone came up a few times. The genes are TRBV14 and TRBJ2-5; 12 bases fit TRBD2. The CDR3 has 15 amino acids. Trimming at V came to 1 base and at J to 6 bases, leaving 3 bases not matched to a gene. Germline V gene sequence: CDR1 SGHDN, CDR2 FVKESK. Written as DNA, the CDR3 is TGTGCCAGCAGCCAAGGACTAGCGGGAGTGCAGACCCAGTACTTC. This sequence encodes CASSQGLAGVQTQYF.

This clone was seen only a few times. Other DNA sequences of this sample code for an identical CDR3. The chain is built from TRBV18 and TRBJ2-7; D unclear. The CDR3 consists of 12 residues. CDR1 KGHSH and CDR2 LQKENI come from the germline V gene. V gave up 3 bases and J gave up 1 base, with 4 bases separating them. The CDR3 nucleotides read TGTGCCAGCTCACCGGGATCCTACGAGCAGTACTTC. Its protein is CASSPGSYEQYF.

J is TRBJ2-7 and V is TRBV6-6; no clear D gene. Trimming took 2 bases from V and 7 from J, leaving 6 bases between them. The CDR3 spans 11 residues. CDR1 is MNHNY, CDR2 SVGAGI, per germline (reference sequence). CDR3 loop: CASSYGTEQYF. CDR3 DNA: TGTGCCAGCAGTTACGGAACAGAGCAGTACTTC.

The chain uses TRBV9 and TRBJ2-7, with D uncertain. Germline CDR1 reads SGDLS; CDR2 reads YYNGEE. The ends were cut back, 0 bases at V and 6 bases at J, with 13 bases in the middle. There are 14 residues in the CDR3. The DNA of the CDR3 is TGTGCCAGCAGCGTAGGCGTTGGGCAGCCCGAGCAGTACTTC. Protein: CASSVGVGQPEQYF.

The CDR3, as DNA: TGTGCCAGCAGCGTGCAGAGTTTCGGGGCCTACAATGAGCAGTTCTTC. Residues: CASSVQSFGAYNEQFF. J is TRBJ2-1 and V is TRBV9; possibly TRBD2 for D (5 bases). CDR3 size: 16 residues. CDR1 is SGDLS and CDR2 is YYNGEE in the germline V gene. V lost 2 bases and J 2 bases, leaving 14 bases between the germline ends.

The rearrangement joins TRBV6-6 to TRBJ2-7; 8 nucleotides align to TRBD1. Looked up from germline, CDR1 is MNHNY and CDR2 is SVGAGI (reference sequence). J lost 2 bases, V lost 6 bases, and 9 bases had no gene match. The CDR3 has 15 residues. The DNA for the CDR3 is TGTGCCAGCAGCCCCATCGGGACAGGTCCCTACGAGCAGTACTTC. Translation gives CASSPIGTGPYEQYF.

The sample holds a few counts of this clone. V usage is TRBV2 and J usage is TRBJ1-2; TRBD1 might be the D (6 bases). The CDR3 is 13 amino acids. Germline CDR1 SNHLY, CDR2 FYNNEI. V lost 6 bases, J lost 0 bases, and 8 bases lay in between. The CDR3 region is CASRRDTNYGYTF. The CDR3 region has the DNA TGTGCCAGCAGGAGGGACACTAACTATGGCTACACCTTC.

Written as DNA, the CDR3 is TGTGCCAGCTCACCTCGGACAGGGGGTACGTCGGGTGAAGCTTTCTTT. As protein: CASSPRTGGTSGEAFF. The chain links TRBV18 to TRBJ1-1; 10 bases line up with TRBD1. The CDR3 is made up of 16 amino acids. J was trimmed by 7 bases and V by 3 bases; bases with no gene match: 11. The germline CDR1 and CDR2 sequences are KGHSH and LQKENI.